This TCR beta chain was captured in a study of CD4 T cells in relation to SARS-CoV-2 and coronaviruses. Of note for this clone: Its antigen is unknown.

The unexposed donors gave CD4+ T cells in about 2010-2019, prior to COVID-19. Cryopreserved PBMCs were CD4-enriched, then split into naive and memory cells. Germline CDR1 is SGHRS and CDR2 is YFSETQ. Germline trimming cut 6 bases from V and 3 bases from J; bases unmatched to any gene: 10. The CDR3 is 15 amino acids. Naive and memory CD4+ T cell DNA was deep-sequenced without culture. Sequencing was performed with immunoSEQ multiplex PCR; in TCRdb, only in-frame clones are kept and a portion is missing. This table holds roughly 61,000 clones, roughly 88% found once. The study's findings and limits: No crossreactivity against non-spike viral proteins was tested here. In roughly two thirds of donors, memory CD4+ clonotypes crossrecognized SARS-CoV-2 and at least one common cold coronavirus spike.

This receptor was identified in a human donor in good health. The chain links TRBV5-1 to TRBJ2-7; 9 nucleotides match TRBD1. Sequenced: memory CD4+ T cells from PBMCs. In DNA, the CDR3 is TGCGCCAGCAAGGGGACAGGGTACGGAGACTACGAGCAGTACTTC. Translating gives CASKGTGYGDYEQYF.